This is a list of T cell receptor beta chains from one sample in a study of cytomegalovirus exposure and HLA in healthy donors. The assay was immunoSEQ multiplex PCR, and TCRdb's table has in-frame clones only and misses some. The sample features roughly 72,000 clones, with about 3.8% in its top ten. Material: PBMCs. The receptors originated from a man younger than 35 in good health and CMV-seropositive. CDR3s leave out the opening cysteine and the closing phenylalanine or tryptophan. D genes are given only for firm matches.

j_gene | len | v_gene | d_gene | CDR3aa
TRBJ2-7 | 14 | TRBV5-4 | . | ASSSGAVADPYEQY
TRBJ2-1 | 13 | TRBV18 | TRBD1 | ASSAGTGVYNEQF
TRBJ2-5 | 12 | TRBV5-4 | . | ASSPGQSQETQY
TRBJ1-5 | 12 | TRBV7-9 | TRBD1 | ASSRGQGYQPQH
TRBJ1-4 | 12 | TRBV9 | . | ASSGGSTNEKLF
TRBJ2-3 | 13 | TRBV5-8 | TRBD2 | ASSLLAGGTDTQY
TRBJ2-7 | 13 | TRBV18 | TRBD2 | ASSDGTSGSYEQY
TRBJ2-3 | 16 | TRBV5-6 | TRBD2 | ASSLGLAGASSTDTQY
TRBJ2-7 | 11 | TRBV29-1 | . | SVVGTSRYEQY
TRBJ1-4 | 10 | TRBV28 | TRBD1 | ASRTGNEKLF
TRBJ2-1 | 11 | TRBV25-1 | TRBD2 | ASSKTSGSEQF
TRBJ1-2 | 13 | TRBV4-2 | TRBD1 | ASSQVQSDRGDYT
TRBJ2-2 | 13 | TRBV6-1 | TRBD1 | ASSRDRANTGELF
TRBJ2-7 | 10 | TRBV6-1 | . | AGGWGSYEQY
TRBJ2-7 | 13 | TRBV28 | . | ASLRSGLSAYEQY
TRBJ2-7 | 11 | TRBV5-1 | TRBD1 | ASSWGQGYEQY
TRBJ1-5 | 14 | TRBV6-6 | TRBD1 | ASRPTGKGSNQPQH
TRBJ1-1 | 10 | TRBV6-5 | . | ASSPFPTEAF
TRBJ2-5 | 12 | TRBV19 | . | ATKGRLREETQY
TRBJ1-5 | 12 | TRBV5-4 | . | ASSFGVGGQPQH
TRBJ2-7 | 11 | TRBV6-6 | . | ASISTALGEQY
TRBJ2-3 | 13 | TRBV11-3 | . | ASSSYGRVTDTQY
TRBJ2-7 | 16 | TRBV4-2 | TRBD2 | ASSQDGVARGGFYEQY
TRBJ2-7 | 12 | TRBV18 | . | ASSPPSQSYEQY
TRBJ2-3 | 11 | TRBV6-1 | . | ASSRGHGDTQY